The clone carrying this T cell receptor (beta chain) has just one count. This CDR3 region has 18 residues. Germline V gives CDR1 LGHDT, CDR2 YNNKEL (reference sequence). With 4 bases clipped from V and 7 bases from J, the junction kept 14 bases outside the gene matches. The data were produced by immunoSEQ multiplex PCR, yet TCRdb's version contains in-frame clones alone and is incomplete. The sample includes almost 400,000 clones, around 89% of them seen just once. The data stem from a study of blood T cell repertoires in COVID-19. Study in general: T cells, B-cell-depleted T cells, or PBMCs provided the cDNA or gDNA that served as material.

Clinical history as reported by participants underpinned cohort assignment. V and J are TRBV3-1 (or the pseudogene TRBV3-2) and TRBJ1-6; 9 positions match TRBD1. Sequencing was performed on PBMCs or T cells enriched from blood (not recorded which). This TCR was recovered from a woman aged 25 to 45 with acute COVID-19. DNA of the CDR3: TGTGCCAGCAGCCGCGAGGGGTCTACAGGGGGCGGAAATTCACCCCTCCACTTT. This gives the protein CASSREGSTGGGNSPLHF.